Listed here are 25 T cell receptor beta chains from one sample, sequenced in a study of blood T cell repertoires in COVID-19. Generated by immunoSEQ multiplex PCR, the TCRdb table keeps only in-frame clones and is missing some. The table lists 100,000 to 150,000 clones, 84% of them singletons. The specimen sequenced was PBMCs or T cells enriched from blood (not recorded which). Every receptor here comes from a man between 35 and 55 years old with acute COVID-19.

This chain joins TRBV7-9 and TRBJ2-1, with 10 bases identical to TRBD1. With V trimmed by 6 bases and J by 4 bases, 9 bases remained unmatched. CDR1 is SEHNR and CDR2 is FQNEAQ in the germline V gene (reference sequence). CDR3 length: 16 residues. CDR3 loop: CASRRGQGLGYNEQFF. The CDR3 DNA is TGTGCCAGCAGACGGGGACAGGGGTTGGGTTACAATGAGCAGTTCTTC.

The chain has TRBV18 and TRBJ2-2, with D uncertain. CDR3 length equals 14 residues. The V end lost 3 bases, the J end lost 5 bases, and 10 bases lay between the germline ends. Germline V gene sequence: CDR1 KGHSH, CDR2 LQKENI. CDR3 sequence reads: CASSPPTRTGELFF. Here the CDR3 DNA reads TGTGCCAGCTCACCCCCTACCCGAACCGGGGAGCTGTTTTTT.

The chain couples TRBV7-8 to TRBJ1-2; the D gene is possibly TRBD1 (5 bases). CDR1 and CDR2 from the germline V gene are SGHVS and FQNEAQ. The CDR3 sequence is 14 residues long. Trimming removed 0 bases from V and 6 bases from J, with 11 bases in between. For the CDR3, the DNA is TGTGCCAGCAGCTTAGCAAGCAGGGTGGATGGCTACACCTTC. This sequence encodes CASSLASRVDGYTF.

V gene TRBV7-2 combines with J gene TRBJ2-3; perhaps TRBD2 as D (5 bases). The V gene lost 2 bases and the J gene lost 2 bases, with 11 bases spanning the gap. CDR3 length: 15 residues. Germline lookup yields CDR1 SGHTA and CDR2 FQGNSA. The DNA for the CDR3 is TGTGCCAGCAGCTTACAGGACGGGATCACAGATACGCAGTATTTT. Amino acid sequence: CASSLQDGITDTQYF.

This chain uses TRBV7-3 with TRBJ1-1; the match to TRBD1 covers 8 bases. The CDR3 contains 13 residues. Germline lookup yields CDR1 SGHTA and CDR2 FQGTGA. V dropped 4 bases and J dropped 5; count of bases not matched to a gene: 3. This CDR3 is CASSSRQGTEAFF. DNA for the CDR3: TGTGCCAGCAGCTCAAGACAGGGGACTGAAGCTTTCTTT.

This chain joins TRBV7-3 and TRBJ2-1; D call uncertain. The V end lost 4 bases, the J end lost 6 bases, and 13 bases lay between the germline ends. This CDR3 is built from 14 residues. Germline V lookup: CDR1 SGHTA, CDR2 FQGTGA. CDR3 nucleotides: TGTGCCAGCAGCTCAAACGCCCAGATCAATGAGCAGTTCTTC. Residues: CASSSNAQINEQFF.

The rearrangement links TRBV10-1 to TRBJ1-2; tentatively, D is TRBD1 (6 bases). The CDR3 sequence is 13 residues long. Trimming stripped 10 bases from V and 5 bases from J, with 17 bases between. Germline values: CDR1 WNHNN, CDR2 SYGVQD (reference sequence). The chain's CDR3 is CATRAGAHYGYTF. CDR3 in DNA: TGCGCCACCCGAGCAGGGGCGCATTATGGCTACACCTTC.

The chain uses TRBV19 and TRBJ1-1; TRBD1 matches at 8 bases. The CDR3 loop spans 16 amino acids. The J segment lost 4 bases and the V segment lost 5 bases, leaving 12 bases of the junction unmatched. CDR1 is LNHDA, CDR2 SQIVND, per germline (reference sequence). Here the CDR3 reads CASSPQGAVGVTEAFF. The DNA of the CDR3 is TGTGCCAGTAGTCCGCAGGGGGCCGTTGGGGTCACTGAAGCTTTCTTT. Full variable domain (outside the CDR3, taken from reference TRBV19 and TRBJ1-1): DGGITQSPKYLFRKEGQNVTLSCEQNLNHDAMYWYRQDPGQGLRLIYYSQIVNDFQKGDIAEGYSVSREKKESFPLTVTSAQKNPTAFYLCASSPQGAVGVTEAFFGQGTRLTVV.

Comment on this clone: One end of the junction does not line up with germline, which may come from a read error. The CDR3: CASSPGLPHQDF. The CDR3 coding sequence is TGTGCCAGCTCACCTGGGTTACCACACCAGGACTTC. The V call is TRBV18, the J call TRBJ1-2; D not certain. Germline V gene lookup returns CDR1 KGHSH and CDR2 LQKENI. The CDR3 has 12 amino acids.

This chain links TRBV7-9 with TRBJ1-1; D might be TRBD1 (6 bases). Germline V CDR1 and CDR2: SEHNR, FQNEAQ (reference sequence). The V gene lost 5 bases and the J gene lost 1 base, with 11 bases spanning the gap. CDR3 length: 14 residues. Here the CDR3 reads CASSPWTENTEAFF. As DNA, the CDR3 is TGTGCCAGCAGCCCCTGGACAGAGAACACTGAAGCTTTCTTT.

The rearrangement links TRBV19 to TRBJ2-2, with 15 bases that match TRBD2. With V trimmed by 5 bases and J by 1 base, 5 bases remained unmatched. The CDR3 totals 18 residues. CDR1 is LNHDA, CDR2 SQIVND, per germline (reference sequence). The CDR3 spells CASSLGLAGGRNTGELFF. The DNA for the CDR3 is TGTGCCAGTAGTCTCGGACTAGCGGGGGGGAGGAACACCGGGGAGCTGTTTTTT.

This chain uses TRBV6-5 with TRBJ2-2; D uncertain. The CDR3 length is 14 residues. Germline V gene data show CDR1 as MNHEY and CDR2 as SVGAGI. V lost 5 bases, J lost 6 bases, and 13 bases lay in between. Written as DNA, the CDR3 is TGTGCCAGCAGTAATCTTCCCGCGGCCGGGGAGCTGTTTTTT. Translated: CASSNLPAAGELFF.

The CDR3 here is CASSYSGGRPEAFF. The CDR3, as DNA: TGTGCCAGCAGTTACAGCGGGGGGAGACCTGAAGCTTTCTTT. The rearrangement links TRBV6-5 to TRBJ1-1, with D perhaps TRBD1 (5 bases). V was trimmed by 2 bases and J by 6 bases, leaving 13 bases between them. The CDR3 has 14 residues. Germline V CDR1 and CDR2: MNHEY, SVGAGI.

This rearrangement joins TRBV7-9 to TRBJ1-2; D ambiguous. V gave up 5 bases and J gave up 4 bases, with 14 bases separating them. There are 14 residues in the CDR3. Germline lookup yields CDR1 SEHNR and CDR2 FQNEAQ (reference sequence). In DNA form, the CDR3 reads TGTGCCAGCAGCCAATCCGACGGGTCCTATGGCTACACCTTC. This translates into CASSQSDGSYGYTF. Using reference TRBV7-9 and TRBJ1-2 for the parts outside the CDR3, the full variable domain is DTGVSQNPRHKITKRGQNVTFRCDPISEHNRLYWYRQTLGQGPEFLTYFQNEAQLEKSRLLSDRFSAERPKGSFSTLEIQRTEQGDSAMYLCASSQSDGSYGYTFGSGTRLTVV.

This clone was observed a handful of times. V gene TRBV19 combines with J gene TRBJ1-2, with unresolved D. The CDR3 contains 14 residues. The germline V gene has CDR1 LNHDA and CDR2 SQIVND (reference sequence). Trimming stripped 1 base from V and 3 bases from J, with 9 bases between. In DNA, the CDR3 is TGTGCCAGTAGTATAGCGGGGTTTGACTATGGCTACACCTTC. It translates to CASSIAGFDYGYTF.

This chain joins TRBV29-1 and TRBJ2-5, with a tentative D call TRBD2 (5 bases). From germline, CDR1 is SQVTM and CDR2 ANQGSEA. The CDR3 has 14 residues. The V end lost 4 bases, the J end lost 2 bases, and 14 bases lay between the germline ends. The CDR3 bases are TGCAGCGTTGCCTTAGGGAGCCAACAAGAGACCCAGTACTTC. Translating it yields CSVALGSQQETQYF.

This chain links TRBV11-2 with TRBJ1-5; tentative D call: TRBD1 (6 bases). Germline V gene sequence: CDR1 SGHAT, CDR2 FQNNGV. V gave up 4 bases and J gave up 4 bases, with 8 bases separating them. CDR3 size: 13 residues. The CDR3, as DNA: TGTGCCAGCAGCTCTGGACAGAATCAGCCCCAGCATTTT. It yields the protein CASSSGQNQPQHF. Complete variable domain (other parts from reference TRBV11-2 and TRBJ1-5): EAGVAQSPRYKIIEKRQSVAFWCNPISGHATLYWYQQILGQGPKLLIQFQNNGVVDDSQLPKDRFSAERLKGVDSTLKIQPAKLEDSAVYLCASSSGQNQPQHFGDGTRLSIL.

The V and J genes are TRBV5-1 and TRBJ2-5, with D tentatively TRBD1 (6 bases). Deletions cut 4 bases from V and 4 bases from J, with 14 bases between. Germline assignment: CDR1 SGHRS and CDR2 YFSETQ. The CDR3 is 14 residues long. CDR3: CASSLETGRETQYF. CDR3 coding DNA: TGCGCCAGCAGCCTAGAAACAGGGAGAGAGACCCAGTACTTC.

CDR3 DNA: TGTGCCTGGAACGCAGGGACGAACACCGGGGAGCTGTTTTTT. Its protein is CAWNAGTNTGELFF. The genes are TRBV30 and TRBJ2-2; D perhaps matches TRBD1 (5 bases). The V gene lost 4 bases and the J gene lost 0 bases, with 9 bases spanning the gap. Germline V gene data show CDR1 as GTSNPN and CDR2 as SVGIG (reference sequence). CDR3 length: 14 amino acids.

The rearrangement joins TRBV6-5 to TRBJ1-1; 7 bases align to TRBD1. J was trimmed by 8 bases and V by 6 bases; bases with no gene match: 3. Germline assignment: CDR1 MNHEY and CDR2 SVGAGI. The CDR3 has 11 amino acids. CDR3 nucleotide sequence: TGTGCCAGCAGCTGGGGACAGGAAGCTTTCTTT. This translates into CASSWGQEAFF.

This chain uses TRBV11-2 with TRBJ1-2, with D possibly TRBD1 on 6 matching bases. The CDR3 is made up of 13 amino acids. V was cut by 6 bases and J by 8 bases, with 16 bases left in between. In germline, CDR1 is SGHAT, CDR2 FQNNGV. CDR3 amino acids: CASSPQGRLGYTF. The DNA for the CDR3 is TGTGCCAGCAGTCCACAGGGTAGATTAGGCTACACCTTC.

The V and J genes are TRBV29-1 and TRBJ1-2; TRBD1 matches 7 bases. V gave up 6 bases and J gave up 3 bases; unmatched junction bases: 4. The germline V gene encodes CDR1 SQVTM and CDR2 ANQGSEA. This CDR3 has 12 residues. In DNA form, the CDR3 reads TGCAGCGTAGGAACAGGGGACTATGGCTACACCTTC. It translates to CSVGTGDYGYTF.

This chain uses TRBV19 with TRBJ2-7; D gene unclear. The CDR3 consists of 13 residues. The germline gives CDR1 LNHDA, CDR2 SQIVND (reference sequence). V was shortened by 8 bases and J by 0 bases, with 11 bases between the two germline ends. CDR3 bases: TGTGCCAGTCGCTCTATCTCCTCCTACGAGCAGTACTTC. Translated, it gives CASRSISSYEQYF.

For the CDR3, the DNA is TGCGCCAGCAGCTTGGCCGGGACAGGGAGGGGAAACACCATATATTTT. Encoded protein: CASSLAGTGRGNTIYF. The chain is built from TRBV5-1 and TRBJ1-3; 9 nucleotides match TRBD1. The CDR3 consists of 16 residues. Germline V gene sequence: CDR1 SGHRS, CDR2 YFSETQ. The junction had 5 bases not matched to a gene; V was cut back by 0 bases and J by 4 bases.

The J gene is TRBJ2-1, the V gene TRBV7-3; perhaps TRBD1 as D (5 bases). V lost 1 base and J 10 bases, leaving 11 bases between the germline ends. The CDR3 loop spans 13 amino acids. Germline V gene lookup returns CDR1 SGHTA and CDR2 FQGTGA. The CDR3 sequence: CASSLNGQDEQFF. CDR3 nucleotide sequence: TGTGCCAGCAGCTTAAACGGACAAGACGAGCAGTTCTTC.